The 16 T cell receptor beta chains below were found in one sample sequenced in a study of blood T cell repertoires in COVID-19. The protocol was immunoSEQ multiplex PCR, while the TCRdb copy is restricted to in-frame clones and leaves out a portion. The sample shows around 67,000 clones, roughly 87% of them seen only once. The sequencing input was peripheral blood. These receptors were obtained from a woman over 75 with acute or convalescent COVID-19.

J is TRBJ1-2 and V is TRBV28; D is possibly TRBD1 (5 bases). The CDR3 is 13 amino acids. CDR1 and CDR2 from the germline V gene are MDHEN and SYDVKM. V was cut by 6 bases and J by 8 bases, with 16 bases left in between. The chain's CDR3 is CASRPTALKGYTF. CDR3 sequence (DNA): TGTGCCAGCAGGCCGACAGCATTAAAGGGCTACACCTTC.

This chain links TRBV19 with TRBJ2-5, with 12 bases lining up with TRBD1. CDR1 is LNHDA and CDR2 is SQIVND in the germline V gene (reference sequence). After removal of 4 bases from V and 4 bases from J, the junction contained 13 bases not matched to a gene. The CDR3 has 18 amino acids. CDR3 amino acids: CASSTRTPGQGAVETQYF. CDR3 sequence (DNA): TGTGCCAGTAGTACCCGAACTCCGGGACAGGGGGCCGTAGAGACCCAGTACTTC.

The CDR3 DNA sequence: TGTGCCAGCAGCTTCGGGACAGGGCAAAATTCACCCCTCCACTTT. Its protein is CASSFGTGQNSPLHF. The chain joins TRBV7-2 to TRBJ1-6, with 9 positions matching TRBD1. The CDR3 sequence is 15 residues long. Germline loops: CDR1 SGHTA, CDR2 FQGNSA. Unmatched junction bases numbered 4, after V lost 3 bases and J lost 7 bases.

V and J are TRBV28 and TRBJ1-3; D might be TRBD1 (6 bases). The CDR3 totals 13 residues. Germline CDR1 reads MDHEN; CDR2 reads SYDVKM. The CDR3: CGGPGTFGNTIYF. The CDR3 DNA follows: TGTGGCGGCCCCGGGACATTCGGAAACACCATATATTTT.

CDR3 residues: CASSLGYQGTEAFF. In DNA, the CDR3 is TGTGCCAGCAGCTTAGGTTATCAGGGAACTGAAGCTTTCTTT. The genes are TRBV7-9 and TRBJ1-1, with D possibly TRBD1 on 5 matching bases. CDR1 and CDR2 (germline): SEHNR, FQNEAQ (reference sequence). Trimming cost V 1 base and J 5 bases, with 11 bases left between them. The CDR3 has 14 residues. Together with reference TRBV7-9 and TRBJ1-1, the CDR3 gives the full variable domain: DTGVSQNPRHKITKRGQNVTFRCDPISEHNRLYWYRQTLGQGPEFLTYFQNEAQLEKSRLLSDRFSAERPKGSFSTLEIQRTEQGDSAMYLCASSLGYQGTEAFFGQGTRLTVV.

The chain joins TRBV19 to TRBJ1-3; D is undetermined. Germline CDR1 LNHDA, CDR2 SQIVND (reference sequence). The germline V and J ends were trimmed by 7 bases and 0 bases, with 10 bases remaining between them. The CDR3 has 14 amino acids. The CDR3 coding sequence is TGTGCCAGTAATGCAGCGAGCTCTGGAAACACCATATATTTT. Amino acid sequence: CASNAASSGNTIYF.

J is TRBJ1-6 and V is TRBV27, with 9 bases aligning to TRBD1. This CDR3 is 19 amino acids long. The V gene's germline CDR1 is MNHEY and CDR2 SMNVEV (reference sequence). Trimming at V came to 4 bases and at J to 5 bases, leaving 15 bases not matched to a gene. The CDR3 sequence: CASSSYGAPGQGNNSPLHF. The DNA for the CDR3 is TGTGCCAGCAGTTCTTATGGTGCCCCAGGACAGGGGAATAATTCACCCCTCCACTTT.

The chain couples TRBV29-1 to TRBJ2-7; D gene uncertain. V gave up 5 bases and J gave up 3 bases, with 8 bases separating them. This CDR3 is 11 amino acids long. CDR1 and CDR2 from the germline V gene are SQVTM and ANQGSEA. Written as DNA, the CDR3 is TGCAGCGTTCGCGAGTACTACGAGCAGTACTTC. Amino acid sequence: CSVREYYEQYF.

CDR3 in DNA: TGCAGTGCTAGTGGGGGGCCGAACACTGAAGCTTTCTTT. Translation gives CSASGGPNTEAFF. J is TRBJ1-1 and V is TRBV20-1; possible D gene TRBD1, 6 bases. This CDR3 spans 13 amino acids. Deletions cut 3 bases from V and 1 base from J, with 9 bases between. Germline V gene sequence: CDR1 DFQATT, CDR2 SNEGSKA (reference sequence).

The chain links TRBV19 to TRBJ2-1; 7 bases agree with TRBD2. J was trimmed by 0 bases and V by 8 bases; bases with no gene match: 7. The CDR3 runs 15 residues. Germline-derived CDR1 and CDR2 are LNHDA and SQIVND (reference sequence). CDR3 amino acids: CASRSAGSSYNEQFF. DNA for the CDR3: TGTGCCAGTCGCTCAGCGGGGAGCTCCTACAATGAGCAGTTCTTC.

This chain joins TRBV25-1 and TRBJ1-2, with D possibly matching TRBD1 (5 bases). This CDR3 comprises 14 residues. V lost 1 base, J lost 8 bases, and 14 bases lay in between. CDR1 is MGHDK and CDR2 is SYGVNS in the germline V gene. CDR3 nucleotide sequence: TGTGCCAGCAGTGAATCCAGGGCTGGGGAAGGCTACACCTTC. Its protein product is CASSESRAGEGYTF.

The genes are TRBV28 and TRBJ1-2; D is perhaps TRBD1 (6 bases). CDR3 size: 14 residues. Between the trimmed V and J ends, which lost 0 bases and 1 base, there was a span of 6 bases. Germline-derived CDR1 and CDR2 are MDHEN and SYDVKM. This chain's CDR3 is CASSLWDSNYGYTF. In DNA form, the CDR3 reads TGTGCCAGCAGTTTATGGGACAGTAACTATGGCTACACCTTC.

The chain has TRBV5-4 and TRBJ2-2; 13 bases map to TRBD2. The CDR3 covers 17 residues. Germline CDR1 reads SGHNT; CDR2 reads YYREEE (reference sequence). The V gene end was trimmed by 3 bases and the J gene end by 8 bases; junction bases not matched to a gene: 10. The CDR3, as DNA: TGTGCCAGCAGCTCGGGACTAGCGGGAACCGGTACTGGGGAGCTGTTTTTT. Translated, it gives CASSSGLAGTGTGELFF.

This clone turned up a few times. The chain carries TRBV5-1 and TRBJ2-5, with D unresolved. Germline V gene lookup returns CDR1 SGHRS and CDR2 YFSETQ. The CDR3 is 14 amino acids. V lost 0 bases, J lost 5 bases, and 11 bases lay in between. CDR3 coding DNA: TGCGCCAGCAGCTTGGATCCTAGTACGGAGACCCAGTACTTC. It yields the protein CASSLDPSTETQYF. Filled out from reference TRBV5-1 and TRBJ2-5, the complete variable domain reads KAGVTQTPRYLIKTRGQQVTLSCSPISGHRSVSWYQQTPGQGLQFLFEYFSETQRNKGNFPGRFSGRQFSNSRSEMNVSTLELGDSALYLCASSLDPSTETQYFGPGTRLLVL.

This chain uses TRBV5-1 with TRBJ2-5; D ambiguous. Trimming cost V 4 bases and J 5 bases, with 9 bases left between them. The CDR3 runs to 12 residues. The germline gives CDR1 SGHRS, CDR2 YFSETQ. The CDR3 DNA reads TGCGCCAGCAGCCTGTCTAGGGAGACCCAGTACTTC. Encoded protein: CASSLSRETQYF.

J is TRBJ2-4 and V is TRBV5-1; 7 nucleotides agree with TRBD2. Germline V gene data show CDR1 as SGHRS and CDR2 as YFSETQ. The CDR3 length is 18 residues. Trimming removed 1 base from V and 8 bases from J; junction bases left unmatched: 18. CDR3 bases: TGCGCCAGCAGCTTGAGTCCGCCAGGGATCGAGCGGGGATACATTCAGTACTTC. It is translated as CASSLSPPGIERGYIQYF.